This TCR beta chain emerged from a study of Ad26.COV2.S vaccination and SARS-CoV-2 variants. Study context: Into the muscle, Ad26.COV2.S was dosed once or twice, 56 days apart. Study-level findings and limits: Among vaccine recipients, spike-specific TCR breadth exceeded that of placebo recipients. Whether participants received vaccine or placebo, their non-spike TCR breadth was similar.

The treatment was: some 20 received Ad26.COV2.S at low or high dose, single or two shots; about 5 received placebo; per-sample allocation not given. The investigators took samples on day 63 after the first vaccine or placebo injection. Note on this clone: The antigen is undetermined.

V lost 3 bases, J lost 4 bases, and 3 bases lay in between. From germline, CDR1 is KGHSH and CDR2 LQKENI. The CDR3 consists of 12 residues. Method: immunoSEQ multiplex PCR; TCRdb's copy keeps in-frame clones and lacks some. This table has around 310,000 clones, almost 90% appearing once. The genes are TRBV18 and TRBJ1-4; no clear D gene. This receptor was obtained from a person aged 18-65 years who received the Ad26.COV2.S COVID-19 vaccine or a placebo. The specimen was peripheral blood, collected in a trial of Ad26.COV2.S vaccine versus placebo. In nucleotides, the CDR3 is TGTGCCAGCTCACCGGATAATGAAAAACTGTTTTTT. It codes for CASSPDNEKLFF.